This TCR beta chain was obtained from a study of blood T cells in healthy people across ages. Overall study findings and caveats: Naive T cell percentage strongly correlated with TCR beta diversity. Unsorted PBMCs prevented conclusive naive versus antigen-experienced comparison.

It was with a sample-barcoded 5' primer and a J-beta primer mix that a second PCR of roughly 6 to 11 cycles was run. Individual samples furnished no less than 2.5 million CDR3-containing paired-end reads apiece. One entry per CDR3 protein, called by TCRdb with MiXCR from the 5' RACE reads. The sample lists roughly 1 million distinct CDR3 sequences; under 30% were seen once. This clonotype was detected only a few times. Its antigen is undetermined. The CDR3 runs to 15 residues. Per germline, CDR1 SGDLS and CDR2 YYNGEE. V gave up 4 bases and J gave up 7 bases; unmatched junction bases: 11. This same sample was also part of a study on T cells of mothers and their children. As that study records: Barcodes and 2-4 random nucleotides were added by M1S in the second PCR.

Sequencing was performed on blood. The sequence derives from a girl aged 2 to 10 in good health. The chain links TRBV9 to TRBJ2-1, with 7 bases matching TRBD1. The CDR3 DNA is TGTGCCAGCAGCCCCCCGACAGGGAAGGGGAATGAGCAGTTCTTC. As protein: CASSPPTGKGNEQFF.